Below, 5 T cell receptor beta chains from the same sample are listed, as sequenced in a study of shared clonotypes between healthy human individuals. The protocol was immunoSEQ multiplex PCR, while the TCRdb copy is restricted to in-frame clones and leaves out a portion. The sample lists more than 850,000 clones, 75% to 85% occurring once. Sequencing was performed on memory CD4+ T cells from PBMCs. Subset of the sample: CD45RA-negative fraction. The receptor set was obtained from a man aged 18 to 35 in good health. Some clones in this sample may be carry-over from other donors' samples.

This clone was counted once. The chain has TRBV9 and TRBJ2-5, with TRBD2 identical over 9 bases. This CDR3 is built from 13 residues. Germline V gene data show CDR1 as SGDLS and CDR2 as YYNGEE. The trim removed 7 bases at V and 5 bases at J, leaving 6 bases unmatched. The CDR3 sequence is CASSLAGGETQYF. The CDR3 bases are TGTGCCAGCTCACTAGCGGGCGGGGAGACCCAGTACTTC.

Written as DNA, the CDR3 is TGTGCCAGCAGTGAAGCGCTTCTCGCCGGGGGGGCTGGCGGCTACACCTTC. Amino acids: CASSEALLAGGAGGYTF. J is TRBJ1-2 and V is TRBV6-1, with a tentative D call TRBD1 (6 bases). The CDR3 has 17 amino acids. The V end lost 0 bases, the J end lost 8 bases, and 22 bases lay between the germline ends. From germline, CDR1 is MNHNS and CDR2 SASEGT.

Details on this clone: A much larger clone lies a single base off, so this may be a read error. The CDR3 here is CASSFMGDTQYF. CDR3 nucleotides: TGCGCCAGCAGCTTTATGGGGGATACGCAGTATTTT. V is TRBV5-1 and J is TRBJ2-3; no definite D call. V lost 2 bases and J 6 bases, leaving 7 bases between the germline ends. Germline CDR1 is SGHRS and CDR2 is YFSETQ. The CDR3 has 12 residues.

V usage is TRBV11-3 and J usage is TRBJ2-1, with 12 nucleotides matching TRBD2. With V trimmed by 4 bases and J by 0 bases, 4 bases remained unmatched. The CDR3 contains 17 residues. Per the germline V gene, CDR1 is SGHNT and CDR2 is YENEEA. CDR3 amino acids: CASSSTSGSGSYNEQFF. DNA for the CDR3: TGTGCCAGCAGCTCGACTAGCGGGAGTGGCTCCTACAATGAGCAGTTCTTC.

The chain links TRBV7-8 to TRBJ2-7; D is ambiguous. Trimming removed 6 bases from V and 6 bases from J, with 12 bases in between. In germline, CDR1 is SGHVS, CDR2 FQNEAQ. This CDR3 has 12 residues. The CDR3 nucleotides read TGTGCCAGCAGTCGATACCCCTCCGAGCAGTACTTC. Protein sequence: CASSRYPSEQYF.